Following are 11 T cell receptor beta chains from one sample sequenced in a study of cytomegalovirus exposure and HLA in healthy donors. Clones were read by immunoSEQ multiplex PCR, and TCRdb kept only the in-frame ones, dropping some. The sample contains over 200,000 clones, about 86% of which appear only once. Sequencing was carried out using PBMCs. The receptors shown here come from a woman between 18 and 29 years old in good health and CMV-seronegative.

J is TRBJ2-1 and V is TRBV20-1; D is unresolved. CDR1 is DFQATT, CDR2 SNEGSKA, per germline (reference sequence). Trimming removed 3 bases at V and 10 bases at J, with 10 bases between. CDR3 length: 11 residues. The CDR3: CSASPEREQFF. In nucleotides, the CDR3 is TGCAGTGCTAGCCCAGAGAGGGAGCAGTTCTTC.

This chain joins TRBV6-6 and TRBJ2-2, with 8 positions matching TRBD2. This CDR3 region has 15 residues. CDR1 is MNHNY, CDR2 SVGAGI, per germline (reference sequence). V shed 5 bases, J shed 2 bases, and the junction held 4 bases outside the gene matches. CDR3 bases: TGTGCCAGCAGTCCCGGGACTAGAAACACCGGGGAGCTGTTTTTT. Its translation: CASSPGTRNTGELFF.

The chain links TRBV28 to TRBJ1-3; D is ambiguous. The germline V gene encodes CDR1 MDHEN and CDR2 SYDVKM. The CDR3 runs to 15 residues. Trimming took 5 bases from V and 3 from J, leaving 14 bases between them. The CDR3 sequence: CASSAAWAHGNTIYF. The CDR3 DNA follows: TGTGCCAGCAGTGCCGCCTGGGCCCATGGAAACACCATATATTTT.

This chain links TRBV7-9 with TRBJ2-1; 10 nucleotides align to TRBD1. The CDR3 is 15 amino acids. V was clipped by 5 bases and J by 4 bases; unmatched bases: 5. Germline V CDR1 and CDR2: SEHNR, FQNEAQ (reference sequence). The CDR3 loop is CASSRAGQGYNEQFF. The CDR3 DNA reads as TGTGCCAGCAGCCGCGCGGGACAGGGGTACAATGAGCAGTTCTTC.

This sequence joins TRBV28 and TRBJ2-7, with 8 bases that match TRBD2. V trimming: 7 bases; J trimming: 5 bases; junction bases outside the gene matches: 7. Germline CDR1 reads MDHEN; CDR2 reads SYDVKM. The CDR3 spans 13 residues. CDR3 residues: CASNQAGGNEQYF. The CDR3 DNA sequence: TGTGCCAGCAATCAGGCGGGGGGTAACGAGCAGTACTTC.

The DNA of the CDR3 is TGCGCCAGCAGCTCACGTGGTGGACTGATTACGCAGTATTTT. The encoded protein is CASSSRGGLITQYF. The chain employs TRBV5-1 and TRBJ2-3; D might be TRBD2 (5 bases). Trimming removed 3 bases from V and 8 bases from J, with 16 bases in between. There are 14 residues in the CDR3. CDR1 and CDR2 (germline): SGHRS, YFSETQ. The variable domain in full, with the rest retrieved from reference TRBV5-1 and TRBJ2-3, is KAGVTQTPRYLIKTRGQQVTLSCSPISGHRSVSWYQQTPGQGLQFLFEYFSETQRNKGNFPGRFSGRQFSNSRSEMNVSTLELGDSALYLCASSSRGGLITQYFGPGTRLTVL.

V is TRBV28 and J is TRBJ2-6, with D possibly being TRBD2 (6 bases). CDR3 length equals 16 residues. Germline V gene sequence: CDR1 MDHEN, CDR2 SYDVKM. Deletions cut 6 bases from V and 0 bases from J, with 12 bases between. CDR3 nucleotides: TGTGCCAGCAGGGGGTTGGGGGGCTCTGGGGCCAACGTCCTGACTTTC. Translated, it gives CASRGLGGSGANVLTF.

The V call is TRBV28, the J call TRBJ2-1, with D possibly matching TRBD1 (6 bases). Deletions cut 5 bases from V and 1 base from J, with 12 bases between. CDR3 size: 15 residues. The germline gives CDR1 MDHEN, CDR2 SYDVKM. Written as DNA, the CDR3 is TGTGCCAGCAGTGCCAGGGGTCTGTCCTACAATGAGCAGTTCTTC. It codes for CASSARGLSYNEQFF. Full variable domain (rest looked up from reference TRBV28 and TRBJ2-1): DVKVTQSSRYLVKRTGEKVFLECVQDMDHENMFWYRQDPGLGLRLIYFSYDVKMKEKGDIPEGYSVSREKKERFSLILESASTNQTSMYLCASSARGLSYNEQFFGPGTRLTVL.

This chain uses TRBV11-2 with TRBJ2-3; 12 bases are shared with TRBD2. The CDR3 is made up of 17 amino acids. Trimming cost V 5 bases and J 0 bases; bases outside gene matches: 6. Germline V gene sequence: CDR1 SGHAT, CDR2 FQNNGV. The CDR3 spells CASSVTGLAGSTDTQYF. The CDR3 region has the DNA TGTGCCAGCAGCGTGACGGGACTAGCGGGTAGCACAGATACGCAGTATTTT.

The V gene is TRBV4-1, the J gene TRBJ2-7; unclear D gene. CDR1 and CDR2 from the germline V gene are MGHRA and YSYEKL. The CDR3 has 13 amino acids. Trimming took 1 base from V and 4 from J, leaving 8 bases between them. The CDR3 here is CASSQVTAYEQYF. DNA for the CDR3: TGCGCCAGCAGCCAAGTTACAGCTTACGAGCAGTACTTC.

The gene calls are TRBV10-2 and TRBJ2-3, with TRBD2 matching 7 bases. This CDR3 is 13 amino acids long. V shed 7 bases and J 3 bases; nucleotides not matched to a gene: 4. Germline CDR1 and CDR2: WSHSY and SAAADI. The CDR3 region is CASNIAGTDTQYF. Written as DNA, the CDR3 is TGCGCCAGCAATATAGCGGGTACAGATACGCAGTATTTT.